This passage covers 8 T cell receptor beta chains from one sample sequenced in a study of T cell changes during pregnancy in multiple sclerosis. TCRdb's table, derived via immunoSEQ multiplex PCR, lists solely in-frame clones and lacks some. The sample holds about 42,000 clones; 75% to 95% are singletons and the top ten take under 2.5%. The sample here was CD4+ T cells from peripheral blood mononuclear cells, taken after pregnancy. These receptors were collected from a female donor in good health, enrolled as a control in a pregnancy study.

The chain joins TRBV6-6 to TRBJ2-3; TRBD2 matches 9 bases. With 6 bases clipped from V and 3 bases from J, the junction kept 4 bases outside the gene matches. This CDR3 comprises 14 residues. Germline CDR1 is MNHNY and CDR2 is SVGAGI (reference sequence). CDR3 sequence reads: CASSPGLATDTQYF. CDR3 coding DNA: TGTGCCAGCAGCCCAGGACTAGCGACAGATACGCAGTATTTT.

The chain links TRBV7-8 to TRBJ1-1; 7 nucleotides match TRBD1. The V gene end was trimmed by 3 bases and the J gene end by 2 bases; junction bases not matched to a gene: 12. The CDR3 has 17 amino acids. Germline CDR1 is SGHVS and CDR2 is FQNEAQ. The CDR3 DNA reads as TGTGCCAGCAGCTTCGAGGGGGCGGTTGTACCAAACACTGAAGCTTTCTTT. Translation gives CASSFEGAVVPNTEAFF.

This clone has a single count. V usage is TRBV5-4 and J usage is TRBJ2-7; perhaps TRBD1 as D (6 bases). Germline V lookup: CDR1 SGHNT, CDR2 YYREEE (reference sequence). The CDR3 totals 15 residues. Trimming shortened V by 0 bases and J by 5 bases, and 15 bases separated the two germline ends. CDR3 DNA: TGTGCCAGCAGCTTGGCCCCTAGGGGGAGCAACGAGCAGTACTTC. Its protein product is CASSLAPRGSNEQYF.

This rearrangement joins TRBV27 to TRBJ2-7; D is ambiguous. V lost 3 bases and J lost 5, with 17 bases in between. The germline gives CDR1 MNHEY, CDR2 SMNVEV (reference sequence). This CDR3 is built from 15 residues. CDR3 sequence (DNA): TGTGCCAGCAGTTTTCAGAGGAGCTTTGGCGACGAGCAGTACTTC. Protein: CASSFQRSFGDEQYF.

CDR3 loop: CASSGTGGSGANVLTF. Written as DNA, the CDR3 is TGTGCCAGCAGTGGGACAGGGGGCTCTGGGGCCAACGTCCTGACTTTC. V gene TRBV6-4 combines with J gene TRBJ2-6, with TRBD1 matching over 10 bases. The CDR3 has 16 amino acids. Per the germline V gene, CDR1 is MRHNA and CDR2 is SNTAGT. Trimming at V came to 4 bases and at J to 0 bases, leaving 0 bases not matched to a gene.

The V and J genes are TRBV30 and TRBJ1-6, with TRBD1 matching 10 bases. V trimming: 0 bases; J trimming: 7 bases; junction bases outside the gene matches: 6. Germline CDR1 GTSNPN, CDR2 SVGIG (reference sequence). The CDR3 totals 16 residues. The CDR3 sequence is CAWSVGRQGANSPLHF. CDR3 nucleotides: TGTGCCTGGAGTGTAGGCAGACAGGGGGCAAATTCACCCCTCCACTTT. The complete variable domain, with remaining parts taken from reference TRBV30 and TRBJ1-6, reads SQTIHQWPATLVQPVGSPLSLECTVEGTSNPNLYWYRQAAGRGLQLLFYSVGIGQISSEVPQNLSASRPQDRQFILSSKKLLLSDSGFYLCAWSVGRQGANSPLHFGNGTRLTVT.

The J gene is TRBJ2-1, the V gene TRBV10-3; 7 bases are shared with TRBD2. J was trimmed by 3 bases and V by 0 bases; bases with no gene match: 2. CDR1 ENHRY and CDR2 SYGVKD come from the germline V gene. This CDR3 has 15 amino acids. For the CDR3, the DNA is TGTGCCATCAGTGAGTCGAGGGACTACTACAATGAGCAGTTCTTC. Translation gives CAISESRDYYNEQFF.

The V and J genes are TRBV18 and TRBJ1-3; D is ambiguous. Germline CDR1 is KGHSH and CDR2 is LQKENI. V was trimmed by 0 bases and J by 2 bases, leaving 5 bases between them. CDR3 size: 14 residues. The CDR3 DNA reads as TGTGCCAGCTCACCACCCAGTACTGGAAACACCATATATTTT. It codes for CASSPPSTGNTIYF.